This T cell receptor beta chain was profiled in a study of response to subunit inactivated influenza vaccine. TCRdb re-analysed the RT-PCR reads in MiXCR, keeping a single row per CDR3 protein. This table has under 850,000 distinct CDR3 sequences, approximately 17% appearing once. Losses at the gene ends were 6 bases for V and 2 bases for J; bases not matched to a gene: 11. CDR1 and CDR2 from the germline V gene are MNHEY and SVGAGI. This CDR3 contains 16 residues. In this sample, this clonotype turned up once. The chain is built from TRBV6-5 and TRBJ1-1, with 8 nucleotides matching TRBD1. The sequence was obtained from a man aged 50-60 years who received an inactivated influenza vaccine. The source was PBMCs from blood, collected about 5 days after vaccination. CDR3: CASSLTGGVENTEAFF. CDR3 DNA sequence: TGTGCCAGCAGCTTAACAGGGGGAGTAGAAAACACTGAAGCTTTCTTT.